The entry below gives a single T cell receptor beta chain sequence along with its context. The antigen is not known. Indicated treatment: oral pan-JAK inhibitor, 5-10 mg twice daily. The entry originates in a study of CD8+ T cells in alopecia areata. Study background: Administration of oral tofacitinib to treated patients was at 5 to 10 mg twice daily.

Germline CDR1 SGHTA, CDR2 FQGNSA. This CDR3 region has 17 residues. V dropped 5 bases and J dropped 7; count of bases not matched to a gene: 11. General observations from the study: Among the top 100, expanded CD8+ clones were significantly decreased by tofacitinib, as was scalp clonality.

Isolated RNA was reverse transcribed into cDNA used as the sequencing template. The data were produced by immunoSEQ multiplex PCR, yet TCRdb's version contains in-frame clones alone and is incomplete. The repertoire holds some 190,000 clones, with approximately 56% as singletons. This sequence joins TRBV7-2 and TRBJ2-3; 14 positions match TRBD2. The receptor comes from a human donor with alopecia areata. The sample consisted of CD4+ T cells sorted from blood, taken at week 4, from a patient treated with tofacitinib. DNA for the CDR3: TGTGCCAGCAGCCCCCTGGGGACTAGCGGGAGTAAGCATACGCAGTATTTT. It codes for CASSPLGTSGSKHTQYF.